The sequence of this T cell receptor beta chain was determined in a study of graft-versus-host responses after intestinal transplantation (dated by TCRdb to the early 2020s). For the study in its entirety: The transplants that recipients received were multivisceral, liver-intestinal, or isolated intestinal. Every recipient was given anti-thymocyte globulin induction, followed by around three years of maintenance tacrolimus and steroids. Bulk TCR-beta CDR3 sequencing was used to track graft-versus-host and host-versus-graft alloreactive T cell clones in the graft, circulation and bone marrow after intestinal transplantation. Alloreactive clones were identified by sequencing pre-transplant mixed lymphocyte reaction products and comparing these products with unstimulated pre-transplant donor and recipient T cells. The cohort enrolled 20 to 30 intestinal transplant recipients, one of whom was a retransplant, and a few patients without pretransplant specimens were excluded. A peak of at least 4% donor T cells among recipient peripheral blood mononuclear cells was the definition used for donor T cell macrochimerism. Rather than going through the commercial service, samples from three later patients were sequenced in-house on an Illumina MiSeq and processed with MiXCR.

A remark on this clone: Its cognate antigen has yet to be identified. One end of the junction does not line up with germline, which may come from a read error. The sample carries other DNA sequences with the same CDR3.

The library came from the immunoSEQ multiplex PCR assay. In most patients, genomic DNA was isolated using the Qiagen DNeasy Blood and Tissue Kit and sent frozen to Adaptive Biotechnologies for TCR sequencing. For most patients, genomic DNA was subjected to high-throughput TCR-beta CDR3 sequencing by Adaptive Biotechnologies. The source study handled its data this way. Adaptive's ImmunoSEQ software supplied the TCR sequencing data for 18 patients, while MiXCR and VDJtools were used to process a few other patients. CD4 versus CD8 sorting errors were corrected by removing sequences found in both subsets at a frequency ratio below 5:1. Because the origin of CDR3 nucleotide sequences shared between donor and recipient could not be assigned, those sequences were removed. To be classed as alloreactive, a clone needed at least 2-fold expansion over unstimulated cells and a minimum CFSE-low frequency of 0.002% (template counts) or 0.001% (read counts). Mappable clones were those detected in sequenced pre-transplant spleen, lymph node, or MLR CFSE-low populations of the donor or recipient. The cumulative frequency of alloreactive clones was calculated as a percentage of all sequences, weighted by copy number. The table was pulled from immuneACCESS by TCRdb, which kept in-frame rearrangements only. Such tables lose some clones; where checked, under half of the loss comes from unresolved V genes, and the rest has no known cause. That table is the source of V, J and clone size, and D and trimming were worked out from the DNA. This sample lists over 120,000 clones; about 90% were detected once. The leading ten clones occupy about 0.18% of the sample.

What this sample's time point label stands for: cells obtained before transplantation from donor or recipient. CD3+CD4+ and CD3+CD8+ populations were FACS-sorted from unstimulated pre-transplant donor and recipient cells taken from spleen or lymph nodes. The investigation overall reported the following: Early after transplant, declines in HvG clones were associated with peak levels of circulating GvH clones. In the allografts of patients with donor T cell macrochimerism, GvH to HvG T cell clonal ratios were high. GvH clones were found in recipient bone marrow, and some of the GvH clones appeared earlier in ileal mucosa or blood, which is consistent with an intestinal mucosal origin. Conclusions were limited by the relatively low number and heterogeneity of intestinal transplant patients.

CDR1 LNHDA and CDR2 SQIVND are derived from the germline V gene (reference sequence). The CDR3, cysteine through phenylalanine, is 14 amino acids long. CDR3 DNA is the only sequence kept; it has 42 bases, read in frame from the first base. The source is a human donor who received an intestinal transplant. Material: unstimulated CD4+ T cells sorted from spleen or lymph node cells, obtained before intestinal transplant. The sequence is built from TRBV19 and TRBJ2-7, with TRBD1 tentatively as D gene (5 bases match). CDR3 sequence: CASSNQGNSYEQYF. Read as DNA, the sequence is TGCGCCAGTAGTAATCAGGGTAACTCCTACGAGCAGTACTTC.